This T cell receptor (beta chain) was sequenced during a study of graft-versus-host responses after intestinal transplantation. Study at large: Induction using anti-thymocyte globulin, followed by tacrolimus and steroids for two to three years, was given to all recipients. Study results and limitations: Detection of GvH clones occurred in recipient marrow, and some had their first appearance in ileum or blood. An association linked early post-transplant HvG declines with peak circulating GvH clone levels.

Investigators treated the graft tissue so that it released intraepithelial and lamina propria lymphocytes. The method was immunoSEQ multiplex PCR; TCRdb's version includes in-frame clones alone and lacks a portion of them. The table shows 9,600 or so clones, with 60% to 85% occurring only once. As for this clone: Its specificity is unknown.

V gave up 6 bases and J gave up 4 bases, with 22 bases separating them. This CDR3 comprises 16 residues. Germline CDR1 and CDR2: SGHNT and YYREEE (reference sequence). The chain joins TRBV5-4 to TRBJ1-2; D uncertain. This material consisted of ileum tissue, taken less than 480 days after intestinal transplantation. This receptor was obtained from a human patient who received an intestinal transplant, so some T cells may come from the graft donor. The CDR3 spells CASKRRLPGKTYGYTF. As DNA, the CDR3 is TGTGCCAGCAAACGACGCTTACCAGGAAAGACCTATGGCTACACCTTC.